This TCR beta chain was identified in a study of OX40 agonist ivuxolimab in advanced cancers. Study as a whole: The eligibility criteria allowed prior anti-PD-1, anti-PD-L1 or anti-CTLA-4 therapy, and approximately 42% had some.

Clones were read by immunoSEQ multiplex PCR, and TCRdb kept only the in-frame ones, dropping some. The sample comprises about 42,000 clones, 80% to 90% of which are singletons, and under 5.5% rests with the top ten. The germline V gene encodes CDR1 ENHRY and CDR2 SYGVKD. V lost 2 bases and J 1 base, leaving 9 bases between the germline ends. This CDR3 comprises 15 residues. The chain carries TRBV10-3 and TRBJ2-1; D ambiguous. Material: CD4+ or CD8+ T cells sorted from blood, obtained in a trial of the OX40 agonist ivuxolimab. This sequence originates from an adult with an advanced solid tumor such as melanoma, head and neck, liver or kidney cancer. CDR3 protein: CAISERHSSYNEQFF. The DNA for the CDR3 is TGTGCCATCAGTGAGAGACACTCTTCCTACAATGAGCAGTTCTTC.